One and the same sample provided the 18 T cell receptor beta chains below, sequenced in a study of blood T cell repertoires in COVID-19. Assay: immunoSEQ multiplex PCR; the TCRdb copy retains only in-frame clones and omits some. The table lists tens of thousands of clones, 80% to 90% of them singletons, with around a tenth in the top ten. The sample consisted of peripheral blood. The receptors stem from a human donor in a cohort sampled during active COVID-19.

The gene calls are TRBV15 and TRBJ2-7; weak D call: TRBD2 (5 bases). The CDR3 is 14 residues long. The germline V gene has CDR1 LNHNV and CDR2 YYDKDF (reference sequence). Between the trimmed V and J ends, which lost 1 base and 5 bases, there was a span of 12 bases. CDR3 sequence reads: CATSRVLGSDEQYF. Here the CDR3 DNA reads TGTGCCACCAGCAGAGTTTTGGGGAGCGACGAGCAGTACTTC.

The J gene is TRBJ1-2, the V gene TRBV4-2, with TRBD1 as a possible D gene (6 bases). V was pared by 0 bases and J by 2 bases, with 13 bases between. This CDR3 is built from 16 residues. Per the germline V gene, CDR1 is LGHNA and CDR2 is YNFKEQ. The CDR3 reads CASSQDWGQGNYGYTF. The DNA of the CDR3 is TGTGCCAGCAGCCAAGATTGGGGGCAGGGCAACTATGGCTACACCTTC.

This chain uses TRBV28 with TRBJ2-7; 9 bases align to TRBD1. Germline CDR1 MDHEN, CDR2 SYDVKM. The CDR3 length is 15 residues. V gave up 7 bases and J gave up 3 bases; unmatched junction bases: 10. CDR3 protein: CASTSAGTGIYEQYF. In nucleotides, the CDR3 is TGTGCCAGCACCTCGGCCGGGACAGGGATCTACGAGCAGTACTTC.

V usage is TRBV6-8 and J usage is TRBJ1-4, with D perhaps TRBD1 (6 bases). V lost 5 bases and J 7 bases, leaving 23 bases between the germline ends. Germline CDR1 and CDR2: MNHGY and SAAAGT. CDR3 length: 17 residues. This chain's CDR3 is CASSASGAPGKFEKLFF. Here the CDR3 DNA reads TGTGCCAGCAGTGCCTCAGGGGCTCCTGGGAAATTTGAAAAACTGTTTTTT.

The chain couples TRBV28 to TRBJ1-1; D may be TRBD1 (6 bases). Looked up from germline, CDR1 is MDHEN and CDR2 is SYDVKM. V shed 2 bases and J shed 4 bases, with 20 bases lying between them. This CDR3 contains 17 residues. The CDR3 loop is CASSLPTRNREGTEAFF. CDR3 bases: TGTGCCAGCAGTTTACCCACTCGGAACAGGGAAGGCACTGAAGCTTTCTTT.

The rearrangement joins TRBV24-1 to TRBJ2-3; TRBD2 matches at 7 bases. The germline gives CDR1 KGHDR, CDR2 SFDVKD. The CDR3 runs 18 residues. The J segment lost 2 bases and the V segment lost 0 bases, leaving 10 bases of the junction unmatched. In DNA form, the CDR3 reads TGTGCCACCAGTGATTTGCCCGTAGCGGGTTTTAACACAGATACGCAGTATTTT. Its translation is CATSDLPVAGFNTDTQYF.

In its sample, this clone was seen a few times. V usage is TRBV4-2 and J usage is TRBJ2-7, with 7 bases lining up with TRBD1. Germline V gene data show CDR1 as LGHNA and CDR2 as YNFKEQ. The CDR3 sequence is 16 residues long. Trimming cost V 0 bases and J 0 bases; bases outside gene matches: 5. The CDR3 sequence is CASSQDNRGVSYEQYF. In DNA form, the CDR3 reads TGTGCCAGCAGCCAAGATAACAGGGGAGTCTCCTACGAGCAGTACTTC.

The chain uses TRBV6-6 and TRBJ2-5, with D perhaps matching TRBD2 (5 bases). V lost 0 bases to trimming and J lost 1 base, with 12 bases between them. Germline V lookup: CDR1 MNHNY, CDR2 SVGAGI (reference sequence). This CDR3 spans 16 amino acids. In DNA, the CDR3 is TGTGCCAGCAGTTACTCATCCCCTCGGGGCCAAGAGACCCAGTACTTC. It specifies CASSYSSPRGQETQYF.

The chain links TRBV2 to TRBJ2-1; D might be TRBD1 (5 bases). V was trimmed by 1 base and J by 0 bases, leaving 7 bases between them. The CDR3 has 15 residues. Germline lookup yields CDR1 SNHLY and CDR2 FYNNEI. CDR3 coding DNA: TGTGCCAGCAGTGAAGACAGGAGCTCCTACAATGAGCAGTTCTTC. Protein product: CASSEDRSSYNEQFF.

Worth noting for this clone: The same CDR3 can be traced to other DNA sequences in this sample. This chain uses TRBV30 with TRBJ1-2, with 8 bases aligning to TRBD1. CDR3 length equals 13 residues. The J segment lost 4 bases and the V segment lost 5 bases, leaving 6 bases of the junction unmatched. Germline CDR1 GTSNPN, CDR2 SVGIG (reference sequence). The CDR3 reads CAWGRDRPYGYTF. The CDR3 DNA follows: TGTGCCTGGGGCCGGGACAGGCCCTATGGCTACACCTTC.

V and J are TRBV24-1 and TRBJ2-1, with 9 nucleotides matching TRBD1. V shed 4 bases and J 2 bases; nucleotides not matched to a gene: 5. The CDR3 consists of 16 residues. Germline V gene data show CDR1 as KGHDR and CDR2 as SFDVKD. CDR3 sequence (DNA): TGTGCCACCAGTGACCACCGGACAGGGGCCTACAATGAGCAGTTCTTC. Encoded protein: CATSDHRTGAYNEQFF.

This chain links TRBV4-2 with TRBJ2-3, with TRBD2 identical over 8 bases. CDR3 size: 14 residues. V lost 4 bases to trimming and J lost 3 bases; unmatched junction nucleotides: 3. Germline assignment: CDR1 LGHNA and CDR2 YNFKEQ. Here the CDR3 reads CASSPGLVTDTQYF. The CDR3, as DNA: TGTGCCAGCAGCCCGGGACTAGTGACAGATACGCAGTATTTT.

The chain joins TRBV18 to TRBJ2-5; 7 nucleotides align to TRBD2. The CDR3 loop spans 14 amino acids. Germline CDR1 reads KGHSH; CDR2 reads LQKENI. J was trimmed by 1 base and V by 3 bases; bases with no gene match: 2. The CDR3 is CASSPLAVQETQYF. CDR3 nucleotides: TGTGCCAGCTCACCTCTAGCGGTCCAAGAGACCCAGTACTTC.

The chain employs TRBV28 and TRBJ2-7; 8 bases align to TRBD1. The CDR3 sequence is 17 residues long. Germline CDR1 is MDHEN and CDR2 is SYDVKM. Trimming cost V 2 bases and J 2 bases; bases outside gene matches: 11. This CDR3 reads CASSLGPGRDRPYEQYF. The CDR3 DNA is TGTGCCAGCAGTTTAGGGCCCGGCAGGGACAGGCCCTACGAGCAGTACTTC.

The chain recombines TRBV19 with TRBJ2-1; 9 nucleotides match TRBD1. The ends lost 7 bases at V and 7 bases at J; junction bases unmatched: 11. Germline V gene sequence: CDR1 LNHDA, CDR2 SQIVND (reference sequence). This CDR3 spans 15 amino acids. The CDR3 loop reads CASTPGTGNRNEQFF. The CDR3, as DNA: TGTGCCAGTACCCCCGGGACAGGGAATCGGAATGAGCAGTTCTTC.

The table lists this clone with a few counts. This chain connects TRBV28 to TRBJ2-1; TRBD2 agrees at 10 bases. The CDR3 has 15 residues. Germline CDR1 reads MDHEN; CDR2 reads SYDVKM. V lost 3 bases to trimming and J lost 8 bases; unmatched junction nucleotides: 7. The CDR3 reads CASSLVAGGGDEQFF. The CDR3 DNA reads TGTGCCAGCAGTTTGGTAGCGGGAGGCGGGGATGAGCAGTTCTTC.

This chain links TRBV30 with TRBJ1-6; D gene ambiguous. CDR1 GTSNPN and CDR2 SVGIG come from the germline V gene (reference sequence). This CDR3 has 15 amino acids. V was trimmed by 0 bases and J by 5 bases, leaving 11 bases between them. CDR3 coding DNA: TGTGCCTGGAGTGTTAGTAGATCCCATAATTCACCCCTCCACTTT. Protein: CAWSVSRSHNSPLHF.

This chain connects TRBV18 to TRBJ2-7; 7 bases match TRBD1. From germline, CDR1 is KGHSH and CDR2 LQKENI. The CDR3 runs to 14 residues. The trim removed 3 bases at V and 1 base at J, leaving 3 bases unmatched. CDR3 DNA sequence: TGTGCCAGCTCACCTTGGGACAGATCCTACGAGCAGTACTTC. This sequence encodes CASSPWDRSYEQYF.